The clone carrying this T cell receptor beta chain was observed a handful of times. What it binds is unknown. Germline assignment: CDR1 SGHTA and CDR2 FQGNSA. V lost 6 bases and J lost 4, with 12 bases in between. This CDR3 has 13 residues. This record belongs to a study of Graves' ophthalmopathy and Graves' hyperthyroidism. Study details: Prior to any treatment, peripheral blood was collected at the time of initial diagnosis.

Uncontrolled infections, pregnancy, lactation or other autoimmune diseases led to patient exclusion. Diagnosis used clinical symptoms, serum thyroxine, TRAb, thyroid ultrasound and orbital computed tomography. Overall study results and limits: Blood also carried most expanded thyroid clonotypes exceeding 0.001 frequency.

TCR beta CDR3 regions were amplified from RNA transcripts. HTBI-primed RT-PCR formed the first round, and a multiplex PCR formed the second. MiXCR was run by TCRdb on the multiplex PCR reads, yielding one entry per CDR3 protein. This sample carries about 740,000 distinct CDR3 sequences, around 40% of them seen once, and the ten largest clones take 35% to 55%. Material for sequencing was peripheral blood. The sequence came from an adult man with Graves' ophthalmopathy. The genes are TRBV7-2 and TRBJ2-5; the D gene is possibly TRBD2 (5 bases). DNA of the CDR3: TGTGCCAGCAGTTATCTGGGGAGAGAGACCCAGTACTTC. Translated: CASSYLGRETQYF.